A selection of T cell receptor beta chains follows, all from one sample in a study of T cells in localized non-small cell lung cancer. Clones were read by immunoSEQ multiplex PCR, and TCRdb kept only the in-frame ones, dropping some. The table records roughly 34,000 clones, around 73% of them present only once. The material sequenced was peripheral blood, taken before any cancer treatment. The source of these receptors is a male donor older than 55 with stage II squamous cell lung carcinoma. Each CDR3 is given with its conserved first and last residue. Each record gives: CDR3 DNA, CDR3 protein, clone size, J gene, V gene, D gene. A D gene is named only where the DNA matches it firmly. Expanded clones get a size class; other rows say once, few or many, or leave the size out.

DNA: TGTGCCATCAGGGGACTAGCGGGTCTGGGGGAGCAGTACTTC
CDR3: CAIRGLAGLGEQYF
size: NA
J: TRBJ2-7
V: TRBV10-3
D: TRBD2

DNA: TGTGCCAGCAGCTTAGTGATGAACACTGAAGCTTTCTTT
CDR3: CASSLVMNTEAFF
size: NA
J: TRBJ1-1
V: TRBV11-2
D: NA

DNA: TGTGCCAGCAGTTACGGGGGGAGTCGGTATTTT
CDR3: CASSYGGSRYF
size: NA
J: TRBJ2-3
V: TRBV6-1
D: TRBD2

DNA: TGTGCCAGCAGCGACCCGGGACGAGAAGAGACCCAGTACTTC
CDR3: CASSDPGREETQYF
size: NA
J: TRBJ2-5
V: TRBV9
D: NA

DNA: TGTGCCAGCAGCTCCCTGGGGGGTAGCAATCAGCCCCAGCATTTT
CDR3: CASSSLGGSNQPQHF
size: once
J: TRBJ1-5
V: TRBV7-3
D: NA

DNA: TGTGCCAGCAGCCCCCAGACAGGGGGCATTGGAAACACCATATATTTT
CDR3: CASSPQTGGIGNTIYF
size: NA
J: TRBJ1-3
V: TRBV5-5
D: TRBD1

DNA: TGTGCCAGCAGACAAGGATTATTTGGCGTTTACCCGAATTATGGCTACACCTTC
CDR3: CASRQGLFGVYPNYGYTF
size: NA
J: TRBJ1-2
V: TRBV5-6
D: NA

DNA: TGTGCCAGTAGTGCGGACAGGGGGAAGAATCTTGGTGAGCAGTTCTTC
CDR3: CASSADRGKNLGEQFF
size: NA
J: TRBJ2-1
V: TRBV19
D: TRBD1

DNA: TGTGCCAGCAGCCACGGGGACACAGATACGCAGTATTTT
CDR3: CASSHGDTDTQYF
size: NA
J: TRBJ2-3
V: TRBV5-6
D: NA

DNA: TGTGCCTGGAGTGAGGGGCTAAACACTGAAGCTTTCTTT
CDR3: CAWSEGLNTEAFF
size: few
J: TRBJ1-1
V: TRBV30
D: NA

DNA: TGCGCCAGCAGCCGATCTGCGCAAGCTGGGAATGAGCAGTTCTTC
CDR3: CASSRSAQAGNEQFF
size: NA
J: TRBJ2-1
V: TRBV5-1
D: NA

DNA: TGTGCCAGCAGCTTAACAAGTAGCAATCAGCCCCAGCATTTT
CDR3: CASSLTSSNQPQHF
size: NA
J: TRBJ1-5
V: TRBV7-2
D: NA

DNA: TGTGCCAGCAGCGCCGTCGGGACAGGGATACCGGAGCTGTTTTTT
CDR3: CASSAVGTGIPELFF
size: NA
J: TRBJ2-2
V: TRBV9
D: TRBD1

DNA: TGTGCCAGCAGTCGTGGGTGGAATTCACCCCTCCACTTT
CDR3: CASSRGWNSPLHF
size: NA
J: TRBJ1-6
V: TRBV6-5
D: NA

DNA: TGTGCCAGCACTGCGACATCCTATGGCTACACCTTC
CDR3: CASTATSYGYTF
size: NA
J: TRBJ1-2
V: TRBV2
D: NA

DNA: TGTGCCAGTAGTCCTTTGGCTAGTTTTTACAAGTCGTCTGAGCAGTTCTTC
CDR3: CASSPLASFYKSSEQFF
size: NA
J: TRBJ2-1
V: TRBV19
D: NA

DNA: TGTGCCAGCAGCCCCGGGACTAGACGGGGCACCGGGGAGCTGTTTTTT
CDR3: CASSPGTRRGTGELFF
size: few
J: TRBJ2-2
V: TRBV11-3
D: TRBD2

DNA: TGTGCCGGCTCGGTGTGGGAGGGTTCCTACAATGAGCAGTTCTTC
CDR3: CAGSVWEGSYNEQFF
size: NA
J: TRBJ2-1
V: TRBV2
D: TRBD2

DNA: TGTGCCACCAGGCGTCAGCCCCAGCATTTT
CDR3: CATRRQPQHF
size: NA
J: TRBJ1-5
V: TRBV15
D: NA

DNA: TGTGCCAGCAGTGAAATTCGCTTTTACCAAGAGACCCAGTACTTC
CDR3: CASSEIRFYQETQYF
size: NA
J: TRBJ2-5
V: TRBV25-1
D: NA

DNA: TGTGCCAGCAGCTCAAATAAGTTTGCTAACTATGGCTACACCTTC
CDR3: CASSSNKFANYGYTF
size: few
J: TRBJ1-2
V: TRBV13
D: NA

DNA: TGTGCCAGCAGCGCCCTGGGACGTTACTACGAGCAGTACTTC
CDR3: CASSALGRYYEQYF
size: few
J: TRBJ2-7
V: TRBV21-1
D: NA

DNA: TGTGCCAGCAGTTTAACACGTGGCAGGGCTGAAGCTTTCTTT
CDR3: CASSLTRGRAEAFF
size: NA
J: TRBJ1-1
V: TRBV27
D: NA

DNA: TGTGCCAGCAGCTTTTGGACGGGGAGATCAGGAAACACCATATATTTT
CDR3: CASSFWTGRSGNTIYF
size: NA
J: TRBJ1-3
V: TRBV5-8
D: NA

DNA: TGTGCCAGTAGTATAATGGCGGGAGACTACAATGAGCAGTTCTTC
CDR3: CASSIMAGDYNEQFF
size: many
J: TRBJ2-1
V: TRBV19
D: TRBD2

DNA: TGTGCCAGCAGCTTGAGGGATTCAGGAGAGACCCAGTACTTC
CDR3: CASSLRDSGETQYF
size: NA
J: TRBJ2-5
V: TRBV5-4
D: NA

DNA: TGCAGCGTTGGAGCAGGGGCTAACTACAATGAGCAGTTCTTC
CDR3: CSVGAGANYNEQFF
size: few
J: TRBJ2-1
V: TRBV29-1
D: NA

DNA: TGTGCCAGCAGCTTAGGGGCACTTGAAGCTTTCTTT
CDR3: CASSLGALEAFF
size: once
J: TRBJ1-1
V: TRBV7-9
D: NA

DNA: TGTGCCAGCAGCTTAGCTCTAGGCGAAGCTTTCTTT
CDR3: CASSLALGEAFF
size: NA
J: TRBJ1-1
V: TRBV7-9
D: NA

DNA: TGTGCCAGCAGTCTAGCGGGGGGCGGGAATGAGCAGTTCTTC
CDR3: CASSLAGGGNEQFF
size: NA
J: TRBJ2-1
V: TRBV28
D: TRBD2

DNA: TGCAGCGCTCGGGACAAGGGCACTGAAGCTTTCTTT
CDR3: CSARDKGTEAFF
size: once
J: TRBJ1-1
V: TRBV29-1
D: NA

DNA: TGTGCCAGCAGCCGCCCTTACACAGATACGCAGTATTTT
CDR3: CASSRPYTDTQYF
size: NA
J: TRBJ2-3
V: TRBV7-2
D: NA